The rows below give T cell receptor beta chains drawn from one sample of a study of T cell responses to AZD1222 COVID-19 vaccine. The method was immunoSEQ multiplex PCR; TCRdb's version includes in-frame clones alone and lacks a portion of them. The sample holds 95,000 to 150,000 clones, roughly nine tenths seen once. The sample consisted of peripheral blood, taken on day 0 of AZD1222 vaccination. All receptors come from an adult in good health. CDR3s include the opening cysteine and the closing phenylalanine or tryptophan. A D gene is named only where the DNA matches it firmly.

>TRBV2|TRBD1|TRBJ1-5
CASSVDRGGGQPQHF
TGTGCCAGCAGTGTGGACAGGGGCGGAGGTCAGCCCCAGCATTTT
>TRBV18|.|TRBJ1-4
CASSPRGADEKLFF
TGTGCCAGCTCACCCCGGGGCGCTGACGAAAAACTGTTTTTT
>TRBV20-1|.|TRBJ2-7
CSSALGGEQYF
TGCAGTTCCGCATTAGGGGGGGAGCAGTACTTC
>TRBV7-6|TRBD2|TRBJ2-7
CASSPRRGDSYEQYF
TGTGCCAGCAGCCCACGGCGGGGGGATTCCTACGAGCAGTACTTC
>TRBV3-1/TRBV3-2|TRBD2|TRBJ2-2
CASSQEILAGTGELFF
TGTGCCAGCAGCCAGGAGATACTAGCGGGGACCGGGGAGCTGTTTTTT
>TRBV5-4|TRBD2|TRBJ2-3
CASSLAGGRGADTQYF
TGTGCCAGCAGCTTGGCCGGCGGGAGGGGTGCAGATACGCAGTATTTT
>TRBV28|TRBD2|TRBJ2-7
CASSPRGGGSSYEQYF
TGTGCCAGCAGTCCTAGGGGCGGGGGGAGCTCCTACGAGCAGTACTTC
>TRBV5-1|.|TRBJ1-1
CASSLTGRDTEAFF
TGCGCCAGCAGCTTGACCGGGAGGGACACTGAAGCTTTCTTT
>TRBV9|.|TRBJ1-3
CASSVEGSGNTIYF
TGTGCCAGCAGCGTAGAGGGCTCTGGAAACACCATATATTTT
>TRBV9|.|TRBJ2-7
CASSATGSSYEQYF
TGTGCCAGCAGCGCGACAGGCAGCTCCTACGAGCAGTACTTC
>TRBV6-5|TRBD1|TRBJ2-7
CASTPGQFYEQYF
TGTGCCAGCACCCCGGGACAGTTCTACGAGCAGTACTTC
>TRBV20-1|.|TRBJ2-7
CSARSGYEQYF
TGCAGTGCTAGATCTGGGTACGAGCAGTACTTC
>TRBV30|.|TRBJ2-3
CAWSGTSTQYF
TGTGCCTGGAGTGGCACCTCAACGCAGTATTTT
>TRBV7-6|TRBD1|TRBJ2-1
CASSPGQGVYNEQFF
TGTGCCAGCAGCCCGGGACAGGGTGTATACAATGAGCAGTTCTTC
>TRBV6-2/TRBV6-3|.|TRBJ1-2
CASSSRQGNYGYTF
TGTGCCAGCAGTTCCCGGCAGGGAAACTATGGCTACACCTTC
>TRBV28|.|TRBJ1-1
CASSLPGANTEAFF
TGTGCCAGCAGCCTCCCGGGGGCGAACACTGAAGCTTTCTTT
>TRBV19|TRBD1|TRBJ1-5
CASSYPKGAVNQPQHF
TGTGCCAGTAGTTACCCCAAGGGGGCTGTTAATCAGCCCCAGCATTTT
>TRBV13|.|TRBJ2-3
CASSSSAGTHTDTQYF
TGTGCCAGCAGCTCCTCAGCGGGGACACACACAGATACGCAGTATTTT
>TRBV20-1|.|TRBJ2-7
CSARISYEQYF
TGCAGTGCTCGTATTTCTTACGAGCAGTACTTC
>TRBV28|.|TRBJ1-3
CASSHEGSGNTIYF
TGTGCCAGCAGTCACGAGGGCTCTGGAAACACCATATATTTT
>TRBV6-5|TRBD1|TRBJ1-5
CASKVTGALNQPQHF
TGTGCCAGCAAGGTAACAGGGGCGCTGAATCAGCCCCAGCATTTT
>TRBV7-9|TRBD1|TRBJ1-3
CASSYGQDGRGNTIYF
TGTGCCAGCAGCTACGGACAGGACGGGAGGGGAAACACCATATATTTT
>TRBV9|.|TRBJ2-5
CASSIGPSETQYF
TGTGCCAGCAGCATTGGGCCTTCGGAGACCCAGTACTTC
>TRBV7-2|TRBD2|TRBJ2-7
CASSLRGGGIYEQYF
TGTGCCAGCAGCTTACGGGGCGGGGGGATCTACGAGCAGTACTTC
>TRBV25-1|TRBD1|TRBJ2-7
CASRGDSYEQYF
TGTGCCAGCAGGGGGGACAGCTACGAGCAGTACTTC
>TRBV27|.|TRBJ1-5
CASSYQPQHF
TGTGCCAGCAGTTATCAGCCCCAGCATTTT
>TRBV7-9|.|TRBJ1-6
CASRSSDVGAPLHF
TGTGCCAGCAGATCAAGCGATGTCGGAGCACCCCTCCACTTT